One and the same sample provided the 12 T cell receptor beta chains below, sequenced in a study of cytotoxic CD8 clonotypes in ibrutinib-treated CLL. Produced via immunoSEQ multiplex PCR; TCRdb's table is partial and in-frame only. The sample consists of 35,000 to 55,000 clones, under 75% of them appearing once. The sample in question was PBMCs, obtained after 12 months of ibrutinib treatment. The receptors were sampled from a human donor with chronic lymphocytic leukemia.

The chain employs TRBV7-6 and TRBJ1-6; 9 nucleotides agree with TRBD1. Germline loops: CDR1 SGHVS, CDR2 FNYEAQ. V was clipped by 1 base and J by 0 bases; unmatched bases: 10. The CDR3 is 20 residues long. The CDR3 reads CASSLGGGTGRSSYNSPLHF. CDR3 bases: TGTGCCAGCAGCTTAGGTGGCGGGACAGGGAGAAGCTCCTATAATTCACCCCTCCACTTT.

The chain combines TRBV11-2 with TRBJ1-5; D call uncertain. The CDR3 is made up of 13 amino acids. The V end was cut by 0 bases, the J end by 5 bases, with 5 bases between. CDR1 and CDR2 from the germline V gene are SGHAT and FQNNGV. The CDR3 DNA is TGTGCCAGCAGCTTAGAACGGGATCAGCCCCAGCATTTT. Translated: CASSLERDQPQHF.

The chain recombines TRBV5-1 with TRBJ1-1; 12 positions match TRBD1. The CDR3 spans 17 residues. Looked up from germline, CDR1 is SGHRS and CDR2 is YFSETQ. V lost 0 bases and J lost 1; bases outside the gene matches: 4. CDR3 sequence: CASSLAPGQGANTEAFF. Written as DNA, the CDR3 is TGCGCCAGCAGCTTGGCACCGGGACAGGGGGCGAACACTGAAGCTTTCTTT.

V usage is TRBV2 and J usage is TRBJ1-6; D gene uncertain. Trimming took off 6 bases at V and 8 bases at J, with 11 bases between the two ends. CDR1 and CDR2 from the germline V gene are SNHLY and FYNNEI. The CDR3 runs to 13 residues. The CDR3 bases are TGTGCCAGCAGGGTAGACATCTATTCACCCCTCCACTTT. It specifies CASRVDIYSPLHF.

The rearrangement links TRBV21-1 to TRBJ1-1; the DNA was not compared with TRBD1, the D call given in the table. TRBV21-1 counts as a pseudogene. The CDR3 contains 17 residues. As DNA, the CDR3 is TGTGCCAGCAGCAAAGAATGTCCCGGACAGGGTGCCCCTGAAGCTTTCTTT. This sequence encodes CASSKECPGQGAPEAFF.

The J gene is TRBJ1-1, the V gene TRBV19, with 7 bases matching TRBD1. Germline lookup yields CDR1 LNHDA and CDR2 SQIVND (reference sequence). Unmatched junction bases numbered 15, after V lost 6 bases and J lost 2 bases. The CDR3 covers 17 residues. The CDR3 region is CASRRQGKAGGNTEAFF. The CDR3 bases are TGTGCCAGTAGGAGACAGGGAAAGGCGGGGGGTAACACTGAAGCTTTCTTT.

The rearrangement links TRBV19 to TRBJ1-2; 9 bases map to TRBD1. J gave up 6 bases and V 8 bases, and 13 bases lay outside the gene matches. CDR1 is LNHDA, CDR2 SQIVND, per germline (reference sequence). The CDR3 sequence is 15 residues long. The CDR3 loop reads CASQESGTGFDGYTF. As DNA, the CDR3 is TGTGCCAGTCAAGAGTCCGGGACAGGGTTCGATGGCTACACCTTC.

CDR3 loop: CASSWGGSGYGYTF. CDR3 sequence (DNA): TGTGCCAGCAGCTGGGGGGGAAGCGGCTATGGCTACACCTTC. The V and J genes are TRBV9 and TRBJ1-2, with a tentative D call TRBD1 (5 bases). This CDR3 has 14 residues. Trimming stripped 4 bases from V and 4 bases from J, with 14 bases between. Germline loops: CDR1 SGDLS, CDR2 YYNGEE.

V usage is TRBV12-2 and J usage is TRBJ2-1; the table's D call TRBD2 went unverified against the DNA. TRBV12-2 is marked as a pseudogene. The CDR3 is 19 residues long. CDR3 residues: CASRLSRLAGVRLYNEQFF. The CDR3 coding sequence is TGTGCAAGTCGCTTATCCCGACTAGCGGGGGTGAGACTATACAATGAGCAGTTCTTC.

This clone has a single count. The rearrangement joins TRBV6-6 to TRBJ2-5; D perhaps matches TRBD2 (6 bases). The CDR3 covers 16 residues. V lost 4 bases and J 3 bases, leaving 18 bases between the germline ends. Germline-derived CDR1 and CDR2 are MNHNY and SVGAGI (reference sequence). The CDR3 DNA is TGTGCCAGCAGTTTGGTAGGGGCCGGGGAGGAAGAGACCCAGTACTTC. This encodes CASSLVGAGEEETQYF.

This clone was detected only once. This sequence joins TRBV27 and TRBJ1-2; 8 nucleotides align to TRBD1. V gave up 5 bases and J gave up 5 bases; unmatched junction bases: 10. The CDR3 is 15 amino acids. Per the germline V gene, CDR1 is MNHEY and CDR2 is SMNVEV (reference sequence). The CDR3 is CASSPGTGLSYGYTF. The CDR3 DNA reads as TGTGCCAGCAGTCCCGGGACAGGACTTAGTTATGGCTACACCTTC.

The genes are TRBV5-1 and TRBJ1-1; TRBD1 aligns across 7 bases. This CDR3 is 13 amino acids long. Trimming at V came to 4 bases and at J to 6 bases, leaving 6 bases not matched to a gene. Germline lookup yields CDR1 SGHRS and CDR2 YFSETQ. The CDR3 protein is CASSPDRLSEAFF. CDR3 bases: TGCGCCAGCAGCCCGGACAGGTTGTCTGAAGCTTTCTTT.